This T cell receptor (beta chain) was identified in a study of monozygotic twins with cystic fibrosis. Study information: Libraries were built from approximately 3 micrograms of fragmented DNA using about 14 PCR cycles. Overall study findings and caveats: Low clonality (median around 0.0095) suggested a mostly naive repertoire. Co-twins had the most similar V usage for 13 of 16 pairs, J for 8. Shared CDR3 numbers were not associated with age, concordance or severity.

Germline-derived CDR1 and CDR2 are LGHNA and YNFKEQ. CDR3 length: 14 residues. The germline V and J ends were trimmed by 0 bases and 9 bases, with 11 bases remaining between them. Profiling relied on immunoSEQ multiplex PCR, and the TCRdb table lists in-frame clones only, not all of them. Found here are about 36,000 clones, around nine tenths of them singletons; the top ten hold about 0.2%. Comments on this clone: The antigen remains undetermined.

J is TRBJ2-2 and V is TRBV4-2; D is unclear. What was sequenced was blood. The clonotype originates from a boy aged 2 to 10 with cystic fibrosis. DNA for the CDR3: TGTGCCAGCAGCCAAGAGGCAGAGAACCGGGAGCTGTTTTTT. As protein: CASSQEAENRELFF.